This T cell receptor beta chain came from a study of T cell responses to AZD1222 COVID-19 vaccine. This CDR3 spans 9 amino acids. General study results and limits: Repertoire sampling was restricted to post-peak T cell response timepoints.

Clones were read by immunoSEQ multiplex PCR, and TCRdb kept only the in-frame ones, dropping some. The sample lists 100,000 to 150,000 clones, more than 80% occurring once. As for this clone: Its antigen is not identified.

Sample: peripheral blood, taken on day 0 of AZD1222 vaccination. The receptor comes from an adult in good health. V gene TRBV21-1 combines with J gene TRBJ1-5; the D call TRBD1 from the table was never checked on the DNA. TRBV21-1 is labeled a pseudogene. CDR3 sequence: CASSPYKHF. In DNA form, the CDR3 reads TGTGCCAGCAGTCCTTACAAGCATTTT.